The 29 T cell receptor beta chains presented below share a single source sample, sequenced in a study of blood T cells in healthy people across ages. Together with a sample-barcoded 5' primer, a J-beta primer mix was included in a second PCR lasting roughly 6 to 12 cycles. TCRdb called the 5' RACE reads again in MiXCR, with one record for every CDR3 protein. In the table there are roughly 800,000 distinct CDR3 sequences, about 62% of which are singletons. The sequenced material came from blood. These TCRs come from a man aged 25 to 40 in good health.

V gene TRBV7-2 combines with J gene TRBJ2-7; either TRBD1 or TRBD2 may fit D (6 bases each). Germline values: CDR1 SGHTA, CDR2 FQGNSA. V dropped 8 bases and J dropped 0 bases, with 17 bases sitting between them. The CDR3 sequence is 15 residues long. In DNA form, the CDR3 reads TGTGCCAGCTCTCCCGCACCGGGGGCCTCCTACGAGCAGTACTTC. It codes for CASSPAPGASYEQYF.

This rearrangement joins TRBV7-9 to TRBJ2-4; TRBD1 agrees at 10 bases. Matching the DNA end better, TRBJ2-7 makes the J call doubtful. The CDR3 totals 15 residues. Looked up from germline, CDR1 is SEHNR and CDR2 is FQNEAQ (reference sequence). As DNA, the CDR3 is TGTGCCAGCAGCTTAGTTGGGACAGGGGACCACGAGCAGTACTTC. Its translation is CASSLVGTGDHEQYF.

J is TRBJ2-7 and V is TRBV10-3; possible D gene TRBD1, 7 bases. Looked up from germline, CDR1 is ENHRY and CDR2 is SYGVKD. Trimming removed 2 bases at V and 7 bases at J, with 15 bases between. This CDR3 is built from 14 residues. For the CDR3, the DNA is TGTGCCATCAGTGAGGTGGCAGCAGGGGGGGAGCAGTACTTC. Translated, it gives CAISEVAAGGEQYF.

The chain recombines TRBV5-4 with TRBJ1-1; 7 bases agree with TRBD1. V dropped 3 bases and J dropped 4; count of bases not matched to a gene: 15. This CDR3 contains 17 residues. Germline CDR1 and CDR2: SGHNT and YYREEE (reference sequence). CDR3 protein: CASSSSSLGGLGTEAFF. The CDR3 nucleotides read TGTGCCAGCAGCTCCTCTTCACTAGGGGGCCTAGGCACTGAAGCTTTCTTT.

This chain uses TRBV6-6 with TRBJ2-1, with TRBD2 identical over 9 bases. The germline V gene encodes CDR1 MNHNY and CDR2 SVGAGI (reference sequence). The CDR3 totals 15 residues. After removal of 2 bases from V and 6 bases from J, the junction contained 5 bases not matched to a gene. The CDR3 nucleotides are TGTGCCAGCAGTTACACAGCGGGGGGCTCCAATGAGCAGTTCTTC. Translating it yields CASSYTAGGSNEQFF.

This clonotype was found a few times. The V call is TRBV12-3 or TRBV12-4, the J call TRBJ1-2; TRBD1 might be the D (6 bases). The CDR3 length is 12 residues. Trimming cost V 6 bases and J 7 bases, with 12 bases left between them. CDR3 amino acids: CASRGQGGGYTF. CDR3 coding DNA: TGTGCCAGCAGGGGTCAAGGGGGTGGCTACACCTTC.

The chain joins TRBV15 to TRBJ2-1; D possibly uses TRBD1 or TRBD2 (5 bases each). The CDR3 is made up of 13 amino acids. The V gene lost 0 bases and the J gene lost 8 bases, with 8 bases spanning the gap. Germline CDR1 and CDR2: LNHNV and YYDKDF (reference sequence). The CDR3 coding sequence is TGTGCCACCAGCAGAGATTTGGGGGATGAGCAGTTCTTC. It encodes CATSRDLGDEQFF.

This clonotype was picked up many times. J is TRBJ2-7 and V is TRBV4-3; D call uncertain. The length of the CDR3 is 14 residues. Germline lookup yields CDR1 LGHNA and CDR2 YSLEER. V was trimmed by 0 bases and J by 0 bases, leaving 6 bases between them. The CDR3 coding sequence is TGCGCCAGCAGCCAAGACCCGGGCTCCTACGAGCAGTACTTC. It encodes CASSQDPGSYEQYF.

This chain's CDR3 is CSGNADGSYEQYF. DNA for the CDR3: TGCAGTGGCAACGCCGACGGGTCCTACGAGCAGTACTTC. V usage is TRBV20-1 and J usage is TRBJ2-7; D is unresolved. The V end lost 7 bases, the J end lost 1 base, and 14 bases lay between the germline ends. CDR3 length equals 13 residues. CDR1 is DFQATT and CDR2 is SNEGSKA in the germline V gene (reference sequence).

This clonotype came up a few times. The chain uses TRBV7-2 and TRBJ2-1; 14 bases align to TRBD2. Trimming took 1 base from V and 10 from J; bases not matched to a gene: 6. Germline CDR1 reads SGHTA; CDR2 reads FQGNSA. The CDR3 has 16 residues. The DNA for the CDR3 is TGTGCCAGCAGCTTAGACGGGACTAGCGGGAGCCGGGAGCAGTTCTTC. The encoded protein is CASSLDGTSGSREQFF.

This chain joins TRBV4-3 and TRBJ2-7; D may be TRBD1 (6 bases). The V end was cut by 5 bases, the J end by 3 bases, with 20 bases between. The CDR3 spans 16 residues. The germline V gene has CDR1 LGHNA and CDR2 YSLEER. The DNA for the CDR3 is TGCGCCAGCAGCGAATGGGCAGGGGTTTCGAACTACGAGCAGTACTTC. Encoded protein: CASSEWAGVSNYEQYF.

The genes are TRBV20-1 and TRBJ2-7, with 9 nucleotides matching TRBD2. Germline V lookup: CDR1 DFQATT, CDR2 SNEGSKA (reference sequence). V was pared by 0 bases and J by 3 bases, with 12 bases of the junction left unmatched. The CDR3 totals 17 residues. CDR3 protein: CSARDEGSGRRIYEQYF. DNA of the CDR3: TGCAGTGCTAGAGATGAGGGTAGCGGGAGAAGGATCTACGAGCAGTACTTC.

The chain links TRBV5-1 to TRBJ2-5, with 8 positions matching TRBD2. Germline values: CDR1 SGHRS, CDR2 YFSETQ. The V segment lost 0 bases and the J segment 11 bases; nucleotides outside the gene matches: 15. The CDR3 length is 16 residues. DNA for the CDR3: TGCGCCAGCAGCTTGGTGGGCGGGAGGAACTACAATGAGCAGTACTTC. Encoded protein: CASSLVGGRNYNEQYF.

The CDR3 reads CASNAAGGIEQFF. The DNA for the CDR3 is TGTGCCAGCAACGCGGCGGGAGGGATTGAGCAGTTCTTC. This chain connects TRBV7-9 to TRBJ2-1, with 9 positions matching TRBD2. The V gene end was trimmed by 7 bases and the J gene end by 9 bases; junction bases not matched to a gene: 7. There are 13 residues in the CDR3. Germline CDR1 reads SEHNR; CDR2 reads FQNEAQ (reference sequence).

The sample holds many counts of this clonotype. The CDR3 DNA reads as TGTGCCTTAAGACGAGGTGGCTACACCTTC. The encoded protein is CALRRGGYTF. This sequence joins TRBV30 and TRBJ1-2; D ambiguous. This CDR3 has 10 residues. Germline V gives CDR1 GTSNPN, CDR2 SVGIG (reference sequence). V gave up 7 bases and J gave up 7 bases, with 10 bases separating them.

V gene TRBV5-8 combines with J gene TRBJ2-5; TRBD2 agrees at 7 bases. The J call may be wrong; the DNA end is better matched by TRBJ2-7. Germline V gives CDR1 SGHTS, CDR2 YDEGEE. The CDR3 consists of 15 residues. DNA for the CDR3: TGTGCCAGCAGCTTCGAACCGGGAGGTGTCTACGAGCAGTACTTC. Translating gives CASSFEPGGVYEQYF.

The gene calls are TRBV7-2 and TRBJ1-5; the D is unclear. The CDR3 runs 13 residues. Germline V CDR1 and CDR2: SGHTA, FQGNSA. Trimming stripped 4 bases from V and 5 bases from J, with 9 bases between. This chain's CDR3 is CASSSSPDQPQHF. Here the CDR3 DNA reads TGTGCCAGCAGCTCCTCGCCTGATCAGCCCCAGCATTTT.

The chain uses TRBV5-1 and TRBJ1-2; D is undetermined. Trimming took off 5 bases at V and 2 bases at J, with 10 bases between the two ends. This CDR3 has 13 residues. Germline CDR1 is SGHRS and CDR2 is YFSETQ. This CDR3 is CASRLDGNYGYTF. The CDR3 coding sequence is TGCGCCAGCAGATTAGACGGAAACTATGGCTACACCTTC.

The table lists this clonotype with a count of one. This sequence joins TRBV7-3 and TRBJ2-7; a weak D match, TRBD2 (6 bases). Deletions cut 1 base from V and 7 bases from J, with 23 bases between. The CDR3 extends over 17 amino acids. Germline V lookup: CDR1 SGHTA, CDR2 FQGTGA. The chain's CDR3 is CASSLKRGTPSYNEQYF. The CDR3 DNA reads TGTGCCAGCAGCTTAAAACGGGGGACCCCCTCCTACAATGAGCAGTACTTC.

Only one count was recorded for this clonotype. The chain couples TRBV6-5 to TRBJ2-3; D not certain. Germline CDR1 is MNHEY and CDR2 is SVGAGI. The CDR3 loop spans 15 amino acids. Trimming shortened V by 0 bases and J by 2 bases, and 9 bases separated the two germline ends. DNA of the CDR3: TGTGCCAGCAGTTACTCGTGGGGAACCACAGATACGCAGTATTTT. Protein sequence: CASSYSWGTTDTQYF.

The chain links TRBV7-8 to TRBJ2-5, with D hard to call. The J call may be mistaken, given a closer DNA end match to TRBJ2-7. Looked up from germline, CDR1 is SGHVS and CDR2 is FQNEAQ. The CDR3 contains 12 residues. This CDR3 reads CASSLSWGEQYF. The CDR3, as DNA: TGTGCCAGCAGCTTAAGCTGGGGCGAGCAGTACTTC.

This clonotype was observed a few times. This rearrangement joins TRBV7-2 to TRBJ2-7; D remains ambiguous. The V end was cut by 1 base, the J end by 0 bases, with 7 bases between. The CDR3 consists of 14 residues. Germline V gene lookup returns CDR1 SGHTA and CDR2 FQGNSA. The CDR3 loop is CASSLGVSSYEQYF. The CDR3 DNA sequence: TGTGCCAGCAGCTTAGGTGTGAGCTCCTACGAGCAGTACTTC.

The chain couples TRBV28 to TRBJ2-1; 7 bases map to TRBD1. The junction had 17 bases not matched to a gene; V was cut back by 4 bases and J by 8 bases. The germline V gene has CDR1 MDHEN and CDR2 SYDVKM. The CDR3 consists of 17 residues. CDR3 coding DNA: TGTGCCAGCAGTTCAGCCCCGACAGGGATTTTTATGGATGAGCAGTTCTTC. Translating it yields CASSSAPTGIFMDEQFF.

The chain uses TRBV29-1 and TRBJ2-5, with a tentative D call TRBD1 (6 bases). The DNA end is more similar to TRBJ2-7, so the J call may be wrong. This CDR3 spans 13 amino acids. Germline-derived CDR1 and CDR2 are SQVTM and ANQGSEA. CDR3 bases: TGCAGCGTTGGAATGAACAGGGATGGCGAGCAGTACTTC. Residues: CSVGMNRDGEQYF.

The chain has TRBV5-1 and TRBJ2-3, with 7 nucleotides matching TRBD1. Trimming cost V 4 bases and J 1 base; bases outside gene matches: 21. Germline assignment: CDR1 SGHRS and CDR2 YFSETQ. The CDR3 consists of 20 residues. The CDR3 loop reads CASSPSAGTERRTGTDTQYF. The CDR3 nucleotides read TGCGCCAGCAGCCCCTCGGCCGGGACAGAAAGACGGACGGGCACAGATACGCAGTATTTT.

V gene TRBV5-1 combines with J gene TRBJ1-5; no reliable D call. This CDR3 region has 15 residues. The germline CDR1 and CDR2 sequences are SGHRS and YFSETQ. V lost 0 bases and J 4 bases, leaving 11 bases between the germline ends. CDR3 bases: TGCGCCAGCAGCTTGGCGGCCACCGGGAATCAGCCCCAGCATTTT. This encodes CASSLAATGNQPQHF. Variable domain in full (rest from reference TRBV5-1 and TRBJ1-5): KAGVTQTPRYLIKTRGQQVTLSCSPISGHRSVSWYQQTPGQGLQFLFEYFSETQRNKGNFPGRFSGRQFSNSRSEMNVSTLELGDSALYLCASSLAATGNQPQHFGDGTRLSIL.

The V gene is TRBV5-4, the J gene TRBJ2-1; 7 bases match TRBD1. CDR3 length: 12 residues. In germline, CDR1 is SGHNT, CDR2 YYREEE (reference sequence). V shed 3 bases, J shed 8 bases, and the junction held 2 bases outside the gene matches. The CDR3 sequence: CASSSGTDEQFF. The CDR3 DNA is TGTGCCAGCAGCTCGGGGACAGATGAGCAGTTCTTC.

The chain recombines TRBV20-1 with TRBJ1-6; maybe TRBD1 (5 bases). The CDR3 extends over 14 amino acids. The V gene's germline CDR1 is DFQATT and CDR2 SNEGSKA (reference sequence). With 3 bases removed from V and 7 bases from J, the gap between germline ends came to 13 bases. This CDR3 reads CSASNAGGNSPLHF. The CDR3 DNA reads as TGCAGTGCTAGTAACGCCGGGGGAAATTCACCCCTCCACTTT.

This clonotype came up a few times. The genes are TRBV4-2 and TRBJ2-1, with D unclear. The V gene's germline CDR1 is LGHNA and CDR2 YNFKEQ. Trimming left V 4 bases short and J 0 bases short, with 10 bases between. CDR3 length: 15 amino acids. The CDR3 DNA follows: TGTGCCAGCAGCCCTGGGTCGAGCTCCTACAATGAGCAGTTCTTC. Translation: CASSPGSSSYNEQFF.